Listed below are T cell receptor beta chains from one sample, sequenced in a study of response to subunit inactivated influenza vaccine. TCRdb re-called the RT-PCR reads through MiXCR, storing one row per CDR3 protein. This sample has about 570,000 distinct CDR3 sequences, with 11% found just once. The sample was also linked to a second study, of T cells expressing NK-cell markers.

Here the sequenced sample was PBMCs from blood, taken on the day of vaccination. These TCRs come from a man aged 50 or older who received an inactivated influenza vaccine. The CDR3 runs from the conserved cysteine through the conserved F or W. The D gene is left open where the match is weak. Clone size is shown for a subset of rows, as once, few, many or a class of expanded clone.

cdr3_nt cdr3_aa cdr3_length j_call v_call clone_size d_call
TGTGCCAGCACCCTTACTCATTCAGGAGGAGGATCACCCCTCCACTTT CASTLTHSGGGSPLHF 16 TRBJ1-6 TRBV6-1 few NA
TGTGCCAGCAGTTACAACAGGGAAAAATATGGCTACACCTTC CASSYNREKYGYTF 14 TRBJ1-2 TRBV6-5 once NA
TGTGCCAGCTCACTAGGGACTGCCCGAACCTACGAGCAGTACTTC CASSLGTARTYEQYF 15 TRBJ2-7 TRBV18 NA NA
TGTGCCAGCAGCCGCGGGAAGGACGAAGCTTTCTTT CASSRGKDEAFF 12 TRBJ1-1 TRBV3-1 few NA
TGTGCCAGCAGCTTATTGGCCGGGCCCCTATCGGAGACCCAGTACTTC CASSLLAGPLSETQYF 16 TRBJ2-5 TRBV7-2 few NA
TGCAGTGCTAGAGATCCCCGAGACAGCGATGAAAAACTGTTTTTT CSARDPRDSDEKLFF 15 TRBJ1-4 TRBV20-1 few NA
TGTGCCAGCAGACTAGCGGGAGACATGTACGAGCAGTACTTC CASRLAGDMYEQYF 14 TRBJ2-7 TRBV27 NA TRBD2
TGTGCCAGCAGCGTAGGAAGCGGGCAGACATCAGATACGCAGTATTTT CASSVGSGQTSDTQYF 16 TRBJ2-3 TRBV9 few NA
TGTGCCAGCAGCTTATTCCTTATGGGCCGTACAGGGTCGGGGGCCAACGTCCTGACTTTC CASSLFLMGRTGSGANVLTF 20 TRBJ2-6 TRBV11-1 NA NA
TGTGCCAGCAGCGTAGCACAGGGGGGTGTAGGAGAGACCCAGTACTTC CASSVAQGGVGETQYF 16 TRBJ2-5 TRBV9 NA TRBD1
TGTGCCAGCAGCTTTAGAGGATCTAATGAAAAACTGTTTTTT CASSFRGSNEKLFF 14 TRBJ1-4 TRBV5-5 NA NA
TGCGCCAGCAGCCAAGGGGGAAGGGGGGCTAGGCAGTACTTC CASSQGGRGARQYF 14 TRBJ2-7 TRBV4-3 NA NA
TGTGCCAGCAGCGTAGGACCAGGGCTCTCCGGTGAAAAACTGTTTTTT CASSVGPGLSGEKLFF 16 TRBJ1-4 TRBV9 many NA
TGTGCCAGCAGTGCCAGGGGGGTAAAGAGCGAGCAGTACTTC CASSARGVKSEQYF 14 TRBJ2-7 TRBV12-3/TRBV12-4 NA NA
TGCAGTGTCTCCCCTCGGTACACCGGGGAGCTGTTTTTT CSVSPRYTGELFF 13 TRBJ2-2 TRBV20-1 NA NA
TGTGCCAGCAGTTATTCGGAGTCCGGGGTTGTCTACAATGAGCAGTTCTTC CASSYSESGVVYNEQFF 17 TRBJ2-1 TRBV6-2/TRBV6-3 NA NA
TGTGCCAGCAGCCGCTCCGCCGGACTAAACGAGCAGTACTTC CASSRSAGLNEQYF 14 TRBJ2-7 TRBV28 NA NA
TGTGCCAGCAGCCAAGAGGAGACTAGCGGGGGCGCTGGGGCCAACGTCCTGACTTTC CASSQEETSGGAGANVLTF 19 TRBJ2-6 TRBV4-2 NA TRBD2
TGCAGCGGCGGGACGGGAGACACTGAAGCTTTCTTT CSGGTGDTEAFF 12 TRBJ1-1 TRBV20-1 NA NA
TGTGCCAGCGTCCGGGACAACAGGCCGCGGGAGACCCAGTACTTC CASVRDNRPRETQYF 15 TRBJ2-5 TRBV28 NA NA
TGCAGCGTTAGGGCTGGAGCGGGAGATACGCAGTATTTT CSVRAGAGDTQYF 13 TRBJ2-3 TRBV29-1 NA NA
TGCAGCGTTGACGGGGGCGCATCAGGAAACACCATATATTTT CSVDGGASGNTIYF 14 TRBJ1-3 TRBV29-1 many NA
TGTGCCAGCAGCTTAGCGGAGAGGGGCGAGCAGTACTTC CASSLAERGEQYF 13 TRBJ2-7 TRBV7-6 NA NA
TGTGCCAGCAGTTTACCCTCGGGACATGGCTACAATGAGCAGTTCTTC CASSLPSGHGYNEQFF 16 TRBJ2-1 TRBV28 few NA
TGTGCCAGCAGTACGCCGGGACCGCTACAAGAGACCCAGTACTTC CASSTPGPLQETQYF 15 TRBJ2-5 TRBV2 few NA
TGTGCCAGCAGCCCGGGGACTAGGAACACCGGGGAGCTGTTTTTT CASSPGTRNTGELFF 15 TRBJ2-2 TRBV7-8 few TRBD2
TGCGCCAGCAGCCAAGGACAGGTCAACGCCCCTGAAGCTTTCTTT CASSQGQVNAPEAFF 15 TRBJ1-1 TRBV4-3 NA NA
TGTGCCAGCAGCTTTCGGGGGGCCTCTTACGAGCAGTACTTC CASSFRGASYEQYF 14 TRBJ2-7 TRBV7-2 many NA